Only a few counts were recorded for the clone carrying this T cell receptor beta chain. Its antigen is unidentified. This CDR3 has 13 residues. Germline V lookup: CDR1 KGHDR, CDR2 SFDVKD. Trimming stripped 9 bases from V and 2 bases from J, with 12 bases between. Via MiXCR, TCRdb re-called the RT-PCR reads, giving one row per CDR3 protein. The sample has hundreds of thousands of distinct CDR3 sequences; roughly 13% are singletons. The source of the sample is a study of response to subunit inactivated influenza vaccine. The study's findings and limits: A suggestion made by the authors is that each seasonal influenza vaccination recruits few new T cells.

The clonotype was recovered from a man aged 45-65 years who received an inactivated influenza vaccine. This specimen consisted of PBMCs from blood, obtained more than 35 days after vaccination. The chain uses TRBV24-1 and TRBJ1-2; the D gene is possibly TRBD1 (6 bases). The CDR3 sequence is CATSQGWNYGYTF. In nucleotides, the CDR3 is TGTGCCACCTCACAGGGTTGGAACTATGGCTACACCTTC.